This note documents a single TCR beta chain sequence. Unmatched junction bases numbered 3, after V lost 3 bases and J lost 3 bases. The CDR3 runs 14 residues. The germline V gene has CDR1 LNHDA and CDR2 SQIVND (reference sequence). Original data processing: Nucleated cell number was recorded as an estimate derived from reference gene primer amplification. Here immunoSEQ multiplex PCR was the method, and the copy in TCRdb shows in-frame clones only, minus some. That table is the source of V, J and clone size, and D and trimming were worked out from the DNA. The repertoire includes a few hundred thousand clones, 84% of them detected once, and approximately 13% sits in the top ten. This entry is derived from a study of blood T cell repertoires in COVID-19. At the level of the study: Samples representing acute and convalescent COVID-19 were sourced from the United States, Italy and Spain. Nucleic acid was either cDNA or gDNA, and it came from T cells, B-cell-depleted T cells, or PBMCs.

The source is a human donor in a cohort sampled during active COVID-19. This chain uses TRBV19 with TRBJ2-7; 9 positions agree with TRBD2. Material: peripheral blood. CDR3 in DNA: TGTGCCAGTAGTATCGTAGCGGGAGTCTACGAGCAGTACTTC. The encoded protein is CASSIVAGVYEQYF.